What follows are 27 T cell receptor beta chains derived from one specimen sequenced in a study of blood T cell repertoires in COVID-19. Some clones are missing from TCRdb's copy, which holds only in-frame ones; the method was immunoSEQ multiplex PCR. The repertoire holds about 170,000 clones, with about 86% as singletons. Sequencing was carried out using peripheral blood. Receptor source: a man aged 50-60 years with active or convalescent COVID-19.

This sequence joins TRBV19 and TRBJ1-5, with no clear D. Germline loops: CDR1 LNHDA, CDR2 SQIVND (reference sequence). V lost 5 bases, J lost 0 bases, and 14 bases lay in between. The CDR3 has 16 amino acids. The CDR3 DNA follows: TGTGCCAGTAGTCCCCGGATCCCTAGTAGCAATCAGCCCCAGCATTTT. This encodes CASSPRIPSSNQPQHF.

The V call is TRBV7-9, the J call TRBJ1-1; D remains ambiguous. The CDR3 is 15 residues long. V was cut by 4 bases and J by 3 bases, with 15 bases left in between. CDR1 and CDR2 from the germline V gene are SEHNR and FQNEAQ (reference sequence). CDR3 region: CASSSGFNKDTEAFF. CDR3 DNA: TGTGCCAGCAGCTCGGGGTTCAATAAGGACACTGAAGCTTTCTTT.

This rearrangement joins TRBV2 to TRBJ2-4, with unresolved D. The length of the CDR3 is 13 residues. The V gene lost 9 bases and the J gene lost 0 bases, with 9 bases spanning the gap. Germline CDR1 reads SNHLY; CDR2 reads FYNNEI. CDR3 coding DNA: TGTGCCAGAAAATACAGAGCCAAAAACATTCAGTACTTC. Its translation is CARKYRAKNIQYF. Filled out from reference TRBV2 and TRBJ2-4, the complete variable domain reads EPEVTQTPSHQVTQMGQEVILRCVPISNHLYFYWYRQILGQKVEFLVSFYNNEISEKSEIFDDQFSVERPDGSNFTLKIRSTKLEDSAMYFCARKYRAKNIQYFGAGTRLSVL.

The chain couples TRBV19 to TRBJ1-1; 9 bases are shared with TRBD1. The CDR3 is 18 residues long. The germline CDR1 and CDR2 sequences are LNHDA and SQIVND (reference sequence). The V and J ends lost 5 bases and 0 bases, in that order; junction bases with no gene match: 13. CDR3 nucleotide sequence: TGTGCCAGTAGTGTAACAGGGGGCCGTCGAGCCCTGAACACTGAAGCTTTCTTT. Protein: CASSVTGGRRALNTEAFF. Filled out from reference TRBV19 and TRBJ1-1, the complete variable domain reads DGGITQSPKYLFRKEGQNVTLSCEQNLNHDAMYWYRQDPGQGLRLIYYSQIVNDFQKGDIAEGYSVSREKKESFPLTVTSAQKNPTAFYLCASSVTGGRRALNTEAFFGQGTRLTVV.

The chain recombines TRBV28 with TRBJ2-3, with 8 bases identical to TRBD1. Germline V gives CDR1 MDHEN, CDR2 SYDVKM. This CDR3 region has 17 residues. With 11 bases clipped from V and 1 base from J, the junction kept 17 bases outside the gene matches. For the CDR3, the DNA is TGTGCCGGCATCCGAGGACAGGGCTATCTCCGCACAGATACGCAGTATTTT. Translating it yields CAGIRGQGYLRTDTQYF.

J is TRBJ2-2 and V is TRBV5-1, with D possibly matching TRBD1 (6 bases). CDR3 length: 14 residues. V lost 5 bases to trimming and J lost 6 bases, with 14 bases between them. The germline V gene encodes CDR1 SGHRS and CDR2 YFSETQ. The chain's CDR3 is CASRWKGGPGELFF. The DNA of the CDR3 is TGCGCCAGCAGATGGAAAGGGGGACCCGGGGAGCTGTTTTTT.

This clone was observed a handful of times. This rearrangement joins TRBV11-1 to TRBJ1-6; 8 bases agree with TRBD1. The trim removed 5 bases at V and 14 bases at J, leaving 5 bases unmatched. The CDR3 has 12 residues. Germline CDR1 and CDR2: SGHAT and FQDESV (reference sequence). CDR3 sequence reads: CASSRGQGTLHF. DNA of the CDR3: TGTGCCAGCAGCCGTGGACAGGGCACCCTCCACTTT.

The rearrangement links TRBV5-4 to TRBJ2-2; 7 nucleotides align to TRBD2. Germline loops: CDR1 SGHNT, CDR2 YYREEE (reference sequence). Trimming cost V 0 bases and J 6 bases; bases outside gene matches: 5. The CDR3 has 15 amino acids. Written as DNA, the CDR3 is TGTGCCAGCAGCTTGGATGGAGGGAGGGCCGGGGAGCTGTTTTTT. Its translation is CASSLDGGRAGELFF. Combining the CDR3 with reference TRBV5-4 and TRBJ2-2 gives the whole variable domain ETGVTQSPTHLIKTRGQQVTLRCSSQSGHNTVSWYQQALGQGPQFIFQYYREEENGRGNFPPRFSGLQFPNYSSELNVNALELDDSALYLCASSLDGGRAGELFFGEGSRLTVL.

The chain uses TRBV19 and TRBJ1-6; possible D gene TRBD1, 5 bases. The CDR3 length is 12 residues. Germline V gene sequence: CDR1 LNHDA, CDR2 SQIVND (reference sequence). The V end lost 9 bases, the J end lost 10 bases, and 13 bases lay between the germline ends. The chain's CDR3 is CASGTSGSPLHF. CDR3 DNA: TGTGCCAGCGGGACTTCTGGATCACCCCTCCACTTT.

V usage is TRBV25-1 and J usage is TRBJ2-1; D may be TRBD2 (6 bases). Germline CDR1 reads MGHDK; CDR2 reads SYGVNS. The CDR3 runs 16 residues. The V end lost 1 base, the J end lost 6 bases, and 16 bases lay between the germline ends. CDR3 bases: TGTGCCAGCAGTGAATGGGCTTCGGGAGTGGTCAATGAGCAGTTCTTC. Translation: CASSEWASGVVNEQFF.

The CDR3 here is CASSQDGASGGKYEQYF. The CDR3 nucleotides read TGCGCCAGCAGCCAAGATGGGGCTAGCGGGGGGAAGTACGAGCAGTACTTC. The chain uses TRBV4-3 and TRBJ2-7; TRBD2 matches 11 bases. Germline lookup yields CDR1 LGHNA and CDR2 YSLEER. The trim removed 0 bases at V and 4 bases at J, leaving 8 bases unmatched. The CDR3 sequence is 17 residues long.

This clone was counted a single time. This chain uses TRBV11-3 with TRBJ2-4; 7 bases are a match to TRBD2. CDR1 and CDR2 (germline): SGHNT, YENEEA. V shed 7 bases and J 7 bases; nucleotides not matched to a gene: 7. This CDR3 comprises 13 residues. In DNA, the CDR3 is TGTGCCAGCAAGGGAGGGTCGAAGAACATTCAGTACTTC. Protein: CASKGGSKNIQYF.

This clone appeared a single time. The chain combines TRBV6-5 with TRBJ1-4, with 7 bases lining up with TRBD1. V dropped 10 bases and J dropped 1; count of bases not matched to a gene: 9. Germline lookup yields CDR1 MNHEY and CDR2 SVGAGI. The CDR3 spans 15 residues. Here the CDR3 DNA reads TGTGCCACCCAAAGAGGGGGCCTAACTAATGAAAAACTGTTTTTT. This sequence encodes CATQRGGLTNEKLFF.

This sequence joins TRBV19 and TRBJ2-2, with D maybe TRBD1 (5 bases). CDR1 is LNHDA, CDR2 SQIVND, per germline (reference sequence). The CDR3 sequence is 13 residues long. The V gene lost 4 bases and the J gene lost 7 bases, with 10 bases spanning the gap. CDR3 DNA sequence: TGTGCCAGTAGTACCCTAGGGGTCGGGGAGCTGTTTTTT. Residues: CASSTLGVGELFF.

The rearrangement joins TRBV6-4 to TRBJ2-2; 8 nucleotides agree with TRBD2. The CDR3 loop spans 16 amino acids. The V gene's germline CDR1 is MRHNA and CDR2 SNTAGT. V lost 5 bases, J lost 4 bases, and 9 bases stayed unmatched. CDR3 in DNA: TGTGCCAGCAGTCCCCGAGCGGGAGTCGGCACCGGGGAGCTGTTTTTT. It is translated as CASSPRAGVGTGELFF.

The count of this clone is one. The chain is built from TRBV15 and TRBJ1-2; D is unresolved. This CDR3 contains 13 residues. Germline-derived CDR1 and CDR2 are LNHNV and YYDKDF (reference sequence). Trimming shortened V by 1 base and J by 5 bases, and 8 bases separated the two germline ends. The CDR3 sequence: CATSRGEVYGYTF. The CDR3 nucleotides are TGTGCCACCAGCAGAGGTGAGGTTTATGGCTACACCTTC.

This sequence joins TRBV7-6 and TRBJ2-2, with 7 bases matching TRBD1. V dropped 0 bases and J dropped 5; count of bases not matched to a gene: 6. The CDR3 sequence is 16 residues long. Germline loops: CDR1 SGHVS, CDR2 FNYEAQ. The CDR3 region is CASSLAPGTVTGELFF. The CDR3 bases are TGTGCCAGCAGCTTAGCCCCGGGGACAGTTACCGGGGAGCTGTTTTTT.

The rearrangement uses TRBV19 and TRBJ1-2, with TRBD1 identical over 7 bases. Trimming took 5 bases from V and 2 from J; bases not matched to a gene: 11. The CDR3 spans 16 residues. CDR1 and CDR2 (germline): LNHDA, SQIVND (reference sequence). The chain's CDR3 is CASSSLRRQGNYGYTF. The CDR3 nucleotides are TGTGCCAGTAGTTCCCTCCGCCGACAGGGAAACTATGGCTACACCTTC.

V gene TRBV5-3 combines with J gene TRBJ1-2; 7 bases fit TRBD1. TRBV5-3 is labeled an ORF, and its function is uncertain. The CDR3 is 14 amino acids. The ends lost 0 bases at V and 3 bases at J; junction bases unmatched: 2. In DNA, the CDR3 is TGTGCCAGAAGCTTGGGGCAGGGGGACTATGGCTACACCTTC. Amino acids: CARSLGQGDYGYTF.

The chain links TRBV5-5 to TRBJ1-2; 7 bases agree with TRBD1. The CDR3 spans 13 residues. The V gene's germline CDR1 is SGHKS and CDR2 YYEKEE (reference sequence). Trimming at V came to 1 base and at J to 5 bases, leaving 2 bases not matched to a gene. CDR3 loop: CASSLTGEYGYTF. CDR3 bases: TGTGCCAGCAGCTTGACAGGGGAGTATGGCTACACCTTC.

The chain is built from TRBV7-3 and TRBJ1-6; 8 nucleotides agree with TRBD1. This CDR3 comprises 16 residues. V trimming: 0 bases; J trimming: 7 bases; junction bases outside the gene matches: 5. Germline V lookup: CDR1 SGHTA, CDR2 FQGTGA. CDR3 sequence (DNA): TGTGCCAGCAGCTTAACATACAGGGGGTCAAATTCACCCCTCCACTTT. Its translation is CASSLTYRGSNSPLHF.

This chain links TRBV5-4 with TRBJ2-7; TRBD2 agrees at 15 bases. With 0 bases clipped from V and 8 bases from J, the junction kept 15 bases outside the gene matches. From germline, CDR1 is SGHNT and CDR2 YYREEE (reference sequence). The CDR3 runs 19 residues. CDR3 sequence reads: CASSLGGRPGLAGGRQQYF. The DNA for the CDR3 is TGTGCCAGCAGCTTGGGGGGCAGGCCGGGACTAGCGGGAGGCCGACAGCAGTACTTC.

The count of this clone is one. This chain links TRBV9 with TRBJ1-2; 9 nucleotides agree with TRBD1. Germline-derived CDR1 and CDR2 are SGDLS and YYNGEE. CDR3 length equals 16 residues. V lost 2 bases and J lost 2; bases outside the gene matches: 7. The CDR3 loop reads CASSVTGQGGNYGYTF. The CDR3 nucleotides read TGTGCCAGCAGCGTGACGGGACAGGGTGGGAACTATGGCTACACCTTC.

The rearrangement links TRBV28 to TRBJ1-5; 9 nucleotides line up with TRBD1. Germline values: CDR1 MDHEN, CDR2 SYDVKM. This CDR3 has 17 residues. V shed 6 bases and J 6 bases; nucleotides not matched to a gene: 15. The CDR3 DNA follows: TGTGCCAGCAGGGGTATAGGGACAGGGCTGCTGAGTCAGCCCCAGCATTTT. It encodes CASRGIGTGLLSQPQHF.

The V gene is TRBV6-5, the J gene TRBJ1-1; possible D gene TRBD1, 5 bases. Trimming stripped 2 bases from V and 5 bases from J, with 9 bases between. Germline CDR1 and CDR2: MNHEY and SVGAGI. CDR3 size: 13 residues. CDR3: CASSYPGYTEAFF. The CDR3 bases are TGTGCCAGCAGTTACCCAGGGTATACTGAAGCTTTCTTT.

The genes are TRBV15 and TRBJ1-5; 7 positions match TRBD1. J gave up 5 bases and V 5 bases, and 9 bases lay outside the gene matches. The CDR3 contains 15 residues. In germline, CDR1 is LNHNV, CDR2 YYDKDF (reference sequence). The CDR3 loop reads CATSLHDRVDQPQHF. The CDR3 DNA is TGTGCCACCAGCTTGCACGACAGGGTCGATCAGCCCCAGCATTTT.

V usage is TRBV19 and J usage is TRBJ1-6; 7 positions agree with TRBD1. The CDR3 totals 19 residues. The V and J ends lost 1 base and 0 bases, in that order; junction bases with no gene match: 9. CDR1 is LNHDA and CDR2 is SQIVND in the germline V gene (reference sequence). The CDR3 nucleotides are TGTGCCAGTAGTATAGCGGATTGGGACAGTAGCTCCTATAATTCACCCCTCCACTTT. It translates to CASSIADWDSSSYNSPLHF.